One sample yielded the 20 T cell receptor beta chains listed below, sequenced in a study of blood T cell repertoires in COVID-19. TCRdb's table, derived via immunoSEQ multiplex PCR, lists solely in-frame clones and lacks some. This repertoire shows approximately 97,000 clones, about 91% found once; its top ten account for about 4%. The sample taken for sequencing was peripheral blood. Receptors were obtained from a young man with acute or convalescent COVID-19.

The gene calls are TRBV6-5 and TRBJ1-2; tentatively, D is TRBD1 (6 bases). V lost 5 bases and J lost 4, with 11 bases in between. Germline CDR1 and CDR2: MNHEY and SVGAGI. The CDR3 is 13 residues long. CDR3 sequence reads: CASSKTGFYGYTF. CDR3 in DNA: TGTGCCAGCAGTAAGACAGGTTTCTATGGCTACACCTTC.

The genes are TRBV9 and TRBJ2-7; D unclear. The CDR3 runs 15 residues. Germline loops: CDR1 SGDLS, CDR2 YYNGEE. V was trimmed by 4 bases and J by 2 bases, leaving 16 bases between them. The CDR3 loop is CASSSLSVAPYEQYF. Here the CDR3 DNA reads TGTGCCAGCAGCTCCCTTTCAGTTGCCCCCTACGAGCAGTACTTC.

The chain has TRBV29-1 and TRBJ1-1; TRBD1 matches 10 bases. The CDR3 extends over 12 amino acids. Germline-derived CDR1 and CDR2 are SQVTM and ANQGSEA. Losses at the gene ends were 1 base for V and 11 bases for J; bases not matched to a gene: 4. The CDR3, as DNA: TGCAGCGTTGAAGCGGGACAGGGGAGGGCTTTCTTT. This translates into CSVEAGQGRAFF.

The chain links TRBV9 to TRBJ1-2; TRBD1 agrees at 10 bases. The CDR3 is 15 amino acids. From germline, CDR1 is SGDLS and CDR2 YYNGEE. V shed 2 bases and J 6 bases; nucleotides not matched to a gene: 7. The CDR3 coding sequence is TGTGCCAGCAGCGTTGACAGGGGGCGCCAGGATGGCTACACCTTC. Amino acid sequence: CASSVDRGRQDGYTF.

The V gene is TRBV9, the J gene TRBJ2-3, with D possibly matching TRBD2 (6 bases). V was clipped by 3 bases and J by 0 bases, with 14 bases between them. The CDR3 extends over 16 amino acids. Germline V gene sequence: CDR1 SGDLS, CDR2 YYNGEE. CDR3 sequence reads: CASSGGWTTSTDTQYF. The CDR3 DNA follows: TGTGCCAGCAGCGGGGGGTGGACTACCAGCACAGATACGCAGTATTTT.

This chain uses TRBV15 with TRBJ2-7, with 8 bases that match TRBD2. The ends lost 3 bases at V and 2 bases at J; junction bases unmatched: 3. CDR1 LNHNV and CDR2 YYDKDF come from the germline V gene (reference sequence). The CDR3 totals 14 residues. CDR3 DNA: TGTGCCACCAGCAGGGAACTAGCGGCCTACGAGCAGTACTTC. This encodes CATSRELAAYEQYF. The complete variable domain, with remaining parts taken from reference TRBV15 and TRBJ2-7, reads DAMVIQNPRYQVTQFGKPVTLSCSQTLNHNVMYWYQQKSSQAPKLLFHYYDKDFNNEADTPDNFQSRRPNTSFCFLDIRSPGLGDTAMYLCATSRELAAYEQYFGPGTRLTVT.

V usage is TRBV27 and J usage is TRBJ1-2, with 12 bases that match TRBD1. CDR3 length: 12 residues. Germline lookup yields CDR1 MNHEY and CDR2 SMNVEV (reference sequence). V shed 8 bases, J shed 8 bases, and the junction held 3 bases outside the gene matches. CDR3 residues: CASWDRGQGYTF. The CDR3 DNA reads TGTGCCAGCTGGGACAGGGGGCAAGGCTACACCTTC.

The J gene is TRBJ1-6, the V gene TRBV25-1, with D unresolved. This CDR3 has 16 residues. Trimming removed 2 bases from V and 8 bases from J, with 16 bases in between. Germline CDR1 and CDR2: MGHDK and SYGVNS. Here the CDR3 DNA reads TGTGCCAGCAGTGAAGGACGGGGAATGCTGGATTCACCCCTCCACTTT. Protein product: CASSEGRGMLDSPLHF.

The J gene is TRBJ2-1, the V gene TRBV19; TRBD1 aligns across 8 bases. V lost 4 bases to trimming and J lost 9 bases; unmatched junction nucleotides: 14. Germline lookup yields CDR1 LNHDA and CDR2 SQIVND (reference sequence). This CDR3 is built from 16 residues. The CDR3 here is CASSTKGTGAVGEQFF. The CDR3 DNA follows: TGTGCCAGTAGTACAAAGGGGACAGGTGCTGTCGGTGAGCAGTTCTTC.

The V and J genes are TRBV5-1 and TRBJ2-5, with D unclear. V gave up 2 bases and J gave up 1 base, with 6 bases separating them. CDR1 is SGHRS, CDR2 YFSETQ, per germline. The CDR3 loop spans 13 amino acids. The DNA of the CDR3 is TGCGCCAGCAGCTTAGCGAGCCAAGAGACCCAGTACTTC. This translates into CASSLASQETQYF. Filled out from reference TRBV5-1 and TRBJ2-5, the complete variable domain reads KAGVTQTPRYLIKTRGQQVTLSCSPISGHRSVSWYQQTPGQGLQFLFEYFSETQRNKGNFPGRFSGRQFSNSRSEMNVSTLELGDSALYLCASSLASQETQYFGPGTRLLVL.

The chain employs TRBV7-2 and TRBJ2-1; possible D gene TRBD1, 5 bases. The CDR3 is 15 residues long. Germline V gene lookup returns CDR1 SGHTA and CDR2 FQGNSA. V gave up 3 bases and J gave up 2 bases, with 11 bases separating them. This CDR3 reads CASSFVQGAYNEQFF. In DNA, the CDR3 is TGTGCCAGCAGCTTCGTTCAGGGTGCCTACAATGAGCAGTTCTTC.

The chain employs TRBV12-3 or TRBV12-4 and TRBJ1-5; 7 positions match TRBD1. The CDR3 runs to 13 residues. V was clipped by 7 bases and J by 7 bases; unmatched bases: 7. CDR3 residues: CASTGTVGQPQHF. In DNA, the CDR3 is TGTGCCAGCACCGGGACAGTAGGACAGCCCCAGCATTTT.

DNA for the CDR3: TGTGCCAGCAGTCTCATCGTCCAATCTGGCCCCACCTACGAGCAGTACTTC. Translation gives CASSLIVQSGPTYEQYF. This chain joins TRBV6-6 and TRBJ2-7; D gene ambiguous. V was pared by 5 bases and J by 2 bases, with 22 bases between. This CDR3 spans 17 amino acids. The V gene's germline CDR1 is MNHNY and CDR2 SVGAGI (reference sequence).

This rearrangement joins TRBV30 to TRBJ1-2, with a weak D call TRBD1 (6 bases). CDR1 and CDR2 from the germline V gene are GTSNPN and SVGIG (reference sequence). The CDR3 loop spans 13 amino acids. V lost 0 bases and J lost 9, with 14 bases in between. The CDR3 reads CAWSVGTGNRYTF. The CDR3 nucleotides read TGTGCCTGGAGTGTAGGTACAGGGAATCGCTACACCTTC.

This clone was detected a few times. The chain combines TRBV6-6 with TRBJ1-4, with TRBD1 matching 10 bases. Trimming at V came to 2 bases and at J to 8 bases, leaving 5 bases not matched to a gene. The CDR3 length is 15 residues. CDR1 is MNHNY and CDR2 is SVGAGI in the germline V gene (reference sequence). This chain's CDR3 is CASSYPGQGSEKLFF. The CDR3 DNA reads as TGTGCCAGCAGTTACCCGGGACAGGGGAGCGAAAAACTGTTTTTT.

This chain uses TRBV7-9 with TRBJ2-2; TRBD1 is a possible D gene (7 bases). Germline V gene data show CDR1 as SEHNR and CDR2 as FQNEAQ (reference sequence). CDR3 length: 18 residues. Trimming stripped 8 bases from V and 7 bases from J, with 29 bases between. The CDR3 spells CASQPGGIRDWKDGELFF. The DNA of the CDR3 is TGTGCCAGCCAACCAGGGGGGATCCGGGACTGGAAGGACGGGGAGCTGTTTTTT.

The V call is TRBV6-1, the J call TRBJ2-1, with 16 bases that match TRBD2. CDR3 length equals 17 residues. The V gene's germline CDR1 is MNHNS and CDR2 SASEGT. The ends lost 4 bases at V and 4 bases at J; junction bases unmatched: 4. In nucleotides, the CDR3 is TGTGCCAGCAGTGTTGGGACTAGCGGGGGGGCTTACAATGAGCAGTTCTTC. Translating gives CASSVGTSGGAYNEQFF.

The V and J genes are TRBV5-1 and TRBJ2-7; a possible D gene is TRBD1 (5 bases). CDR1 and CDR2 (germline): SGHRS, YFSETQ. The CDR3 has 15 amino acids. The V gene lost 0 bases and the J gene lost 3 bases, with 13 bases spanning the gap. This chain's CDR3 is CASSLDAGKIYEQYF. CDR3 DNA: TGCGCCAGCAGCTTGGATGCAGGGAAAATCTACGAGCAGTACTTC.

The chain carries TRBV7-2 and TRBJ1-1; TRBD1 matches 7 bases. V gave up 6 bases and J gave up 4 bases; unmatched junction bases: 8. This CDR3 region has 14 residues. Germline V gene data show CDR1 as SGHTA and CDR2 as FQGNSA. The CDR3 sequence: CASSRTGVGTEAFF. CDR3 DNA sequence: TGTGCCAGCAGTCGCACAGGGGTAGGCACTGAAGCTTTCTTT. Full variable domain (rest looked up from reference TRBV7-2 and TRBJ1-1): GAGVSQSPSNKVTEKGKDVELRCDPISGHTALYWYRQSLGQGLEFLIYFQGNSAPDKSGLPSDRFSAERTGGSVSTLTIQRTQQEDSAVYLCASSRTGVGTEAFFGQGTRLTVV.

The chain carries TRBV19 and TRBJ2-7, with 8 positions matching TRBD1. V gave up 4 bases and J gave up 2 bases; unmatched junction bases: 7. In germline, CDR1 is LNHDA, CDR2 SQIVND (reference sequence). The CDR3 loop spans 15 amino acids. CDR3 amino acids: CASSRASTGAYEQYF. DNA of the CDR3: TGTGCCAGTAGTAGGGCTTCGACAGGGGCCTACGAGCAGTACTTC.